This T cell receptor beta chain was documented in a study of T cells after yellow fever vaccination. Study context: Those fractions that held only low numbers of cells were prepared using the SMART-Seq v4 Ultra Low Input RNA kit. General observations from the study: Boosting was followed by the reappearance of most primary-vaccination clones (just under 98% CD4, about 90% CD8). It was a weaker secondary response, yet one that peaked faster, at day 5 versus 15.

Researchers made TCR cDNA using 5'RACE template switching, and this step added a universal primer site and UMIs. TCRdb reprocessed the 5' RACE reads with MiXCR, giving one entry per CDR3 protein. The repertoire holds just under 600,000 distinct CDR3 sequences, 13% seen once, with around 15% in the top ten. Points on this clonotype: Antigen: not known.

V was shortened by 5 bases and J by 2 bases, with 12 bases between the two germline ends. Germline V gene lookup returns CDR1 SGHTA and CDR2 FQGTGA. CDR3 length equals 15 residues. J is TRBJ2-2 and V is TRBV7-3; D may be TRBD1 (6 bases). The material was PBMCs, obtained on the day of the yellow fever booster vaccination. This TCR was sampled from a man under 40 who received the YFV17D yellow fever vaccine. The chain's CDR3 is CASSQGSPNTGELFF. The CDR3 DNA reads TGTGCCAGCAGCCAGGGGTCGCCTAACACCGGGGAGCTGTTTTTT.